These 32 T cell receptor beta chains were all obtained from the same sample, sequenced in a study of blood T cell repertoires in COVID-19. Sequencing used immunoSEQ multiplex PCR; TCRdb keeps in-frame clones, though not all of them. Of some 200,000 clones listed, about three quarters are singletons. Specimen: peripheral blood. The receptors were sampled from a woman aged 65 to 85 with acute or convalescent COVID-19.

CDR3 sequence reads: CASSYSRQRYEKLFF. CDR3 DNA: TGTGCCAGCAGTTACTCCCGACAGAGATATGAAAAACTGTTTTTT. This chain joins TRBV6-5 and TRBJ1-4; the D gene is possibly TRBD1 (5 bases). Trimming took 0 bases from V and 6 from J, leaving 11 bases between them. The CDR3 extends over 15 amino acids. From germline, CDR1 is MNHEY and CDR2 SVGAGI.

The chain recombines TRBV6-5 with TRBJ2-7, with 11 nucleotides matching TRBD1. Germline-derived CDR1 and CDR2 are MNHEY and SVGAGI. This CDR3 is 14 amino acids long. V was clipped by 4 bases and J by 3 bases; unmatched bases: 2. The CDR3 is CASSSGTGGYEQYF. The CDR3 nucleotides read TGTGCCAGCAGTTCAGGGACAGGGGGCTACGAGCAGTACTTC.

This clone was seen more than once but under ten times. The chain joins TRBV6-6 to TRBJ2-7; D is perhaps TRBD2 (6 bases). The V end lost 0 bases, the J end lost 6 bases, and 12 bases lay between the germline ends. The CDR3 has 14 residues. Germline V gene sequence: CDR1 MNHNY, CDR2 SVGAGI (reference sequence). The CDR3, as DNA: TGTGCCAGCAGTTACTCCGAGTTCGGGAGCGAGCAGTACTTC. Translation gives CASSYSEFGSEQYF.

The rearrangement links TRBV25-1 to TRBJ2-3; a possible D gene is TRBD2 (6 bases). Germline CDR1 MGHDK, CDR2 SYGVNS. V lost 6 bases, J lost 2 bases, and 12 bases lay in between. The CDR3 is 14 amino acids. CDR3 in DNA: TGTGCCAGCAGGACCGGGACTGACACAGATACGCAGTATTTT. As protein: CASRTGTDTDTQYF.

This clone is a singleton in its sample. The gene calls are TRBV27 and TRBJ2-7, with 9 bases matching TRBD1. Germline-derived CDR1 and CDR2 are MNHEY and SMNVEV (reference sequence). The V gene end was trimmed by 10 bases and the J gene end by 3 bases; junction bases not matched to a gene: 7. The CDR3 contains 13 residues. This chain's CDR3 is CATQGQGRYEQYF. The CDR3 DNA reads TGTGCCACCCAGGGACAGGGACGCTACGAGCAGTACTTC.

The CDR3 DNA follows: TGTGCCAGTAGTACTAGCGGGAGAATGGATACGCAGTATTTT. This encodes CASSTSGRMDTQYF. The rearrangement links TRBV19 to TRBJ2-3, with 10 bases matching TRBD2. V was pared by 4 bases and J by 6 bases, with 4 bases of the junction left unmatched. Germline V gene lookup returns CDR1 LNHDA and CDR2 SQIVND (reference sequence). This CDR3 has 14 amino acids.

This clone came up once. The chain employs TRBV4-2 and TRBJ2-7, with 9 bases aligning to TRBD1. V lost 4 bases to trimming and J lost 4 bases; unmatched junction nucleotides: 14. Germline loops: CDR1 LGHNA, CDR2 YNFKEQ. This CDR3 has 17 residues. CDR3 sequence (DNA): TGTGCCAGCAGCCGCGCGATCGGGACAGGGCGGGGTTACGAGCAGTACTTC. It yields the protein CASSRAIGTGRGYEQYF.

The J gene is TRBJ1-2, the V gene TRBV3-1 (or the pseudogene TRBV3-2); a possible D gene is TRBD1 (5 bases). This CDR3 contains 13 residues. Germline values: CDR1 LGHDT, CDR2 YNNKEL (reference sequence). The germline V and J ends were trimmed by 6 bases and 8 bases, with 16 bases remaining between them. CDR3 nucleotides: TGTGCCAGCAGTACGGACACAACTATCGGCTACACCTTC. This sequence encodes CASSTDTTIGYTF.

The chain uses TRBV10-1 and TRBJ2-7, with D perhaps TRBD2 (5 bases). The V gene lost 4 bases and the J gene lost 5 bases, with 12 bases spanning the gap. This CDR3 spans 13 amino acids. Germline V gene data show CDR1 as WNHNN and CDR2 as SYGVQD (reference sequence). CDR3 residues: CASSVGSGDEQYF. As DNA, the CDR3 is TGCGCCAGCAGTGTTGGGAGCGGCGACGAGCAGTACTTC.

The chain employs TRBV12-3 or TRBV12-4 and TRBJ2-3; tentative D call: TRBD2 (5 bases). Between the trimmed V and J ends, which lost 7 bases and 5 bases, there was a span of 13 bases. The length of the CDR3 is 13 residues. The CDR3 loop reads CASNWAGQDTQYF. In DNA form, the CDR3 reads TGTGCCAGCAATTGGGCGGGTCAAGATACGCAGTATTTT.

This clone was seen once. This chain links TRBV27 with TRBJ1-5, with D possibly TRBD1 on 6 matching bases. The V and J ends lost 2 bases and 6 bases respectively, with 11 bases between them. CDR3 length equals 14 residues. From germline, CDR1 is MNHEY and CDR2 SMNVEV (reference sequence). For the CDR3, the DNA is TGTGCCAGCAGTTTAGGGGCAGGGGTTCAGCCCCAGCATTTT. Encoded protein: CASSLGAGVQPQHF.

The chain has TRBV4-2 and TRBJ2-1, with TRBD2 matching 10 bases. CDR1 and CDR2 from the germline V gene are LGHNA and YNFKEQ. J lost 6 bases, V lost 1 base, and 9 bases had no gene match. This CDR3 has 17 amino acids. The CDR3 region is CASSQGGGAGGPNEQFF. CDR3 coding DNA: TGTGCCAGCAGCCAAGGTGGGGGAGCGGGAGGGCCCAATGAGCAGTTCTTC.

DNA for the CDR3: TGTGCCAGCAGTGAATACGGGACAGCTGGGGCCAACGTCCTGACTTTC. It codes for CASSEYGTAGANVLTF. The chain has TRBV27 and TRBJ2-6, with 7 bases lining up with TRBD1. Germline V gene sequence: CDR1 MNHEY, CDR2 SMNVEV (reference sequence). V shed 5 bases, J shed 2 bases, and the junction held 6 bases outside the gene matches. This CDR3 spans 16 amino acids.

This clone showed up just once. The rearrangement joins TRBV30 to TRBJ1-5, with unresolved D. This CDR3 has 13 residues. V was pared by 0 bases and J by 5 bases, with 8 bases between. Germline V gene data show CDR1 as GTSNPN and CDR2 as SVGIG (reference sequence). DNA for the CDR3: TGTGCCTGGAGTGTAGAACTCGATCAGCCCCAGCATTTT. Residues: CAWSVELDQPQHF.

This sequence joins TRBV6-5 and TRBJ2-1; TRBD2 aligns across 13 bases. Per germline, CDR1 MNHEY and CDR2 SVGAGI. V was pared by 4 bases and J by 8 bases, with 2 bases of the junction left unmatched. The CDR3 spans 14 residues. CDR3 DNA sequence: TGTGCCAGCAGTTCACTAGCGGGAGGGGATGAGCAGTTCTTC. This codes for CASSSLAGGDEQFF.

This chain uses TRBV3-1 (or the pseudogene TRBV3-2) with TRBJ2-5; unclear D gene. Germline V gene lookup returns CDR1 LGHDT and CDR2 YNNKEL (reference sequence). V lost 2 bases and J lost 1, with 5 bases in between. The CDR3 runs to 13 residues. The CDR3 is CASSQLPQETQYF. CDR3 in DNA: TGTGCCAGCAGCCAACTCCCCCAAGAGACCCAGTACTTC.

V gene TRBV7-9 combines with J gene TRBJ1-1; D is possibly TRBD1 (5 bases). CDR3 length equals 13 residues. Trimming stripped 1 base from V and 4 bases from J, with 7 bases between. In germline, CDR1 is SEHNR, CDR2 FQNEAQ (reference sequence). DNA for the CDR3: TGTGCCAGCAGCTTAGACAGGTCCACTGAAGCTTTCTTT. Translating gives CASSLDRSTEAFF. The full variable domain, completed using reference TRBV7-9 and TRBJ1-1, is DTGVSQNPRHKITKRGQNVTFRCDPISEHNRLYWYRQTLGQGPEFLTYFQNEAQLEKSRLLSDRFSAERPKGSFSTLEIQRTEQGDSAMYLCASSLDRSTEAFFGQGTRLTVV.

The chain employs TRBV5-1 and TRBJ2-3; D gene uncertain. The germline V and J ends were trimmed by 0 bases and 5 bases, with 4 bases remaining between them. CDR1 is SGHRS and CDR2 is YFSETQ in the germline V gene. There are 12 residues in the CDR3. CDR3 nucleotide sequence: TGCGCCAGCAGCTTGGCGGGAGATACGCAGTATTTT. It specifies CASSLAGDTQYF.

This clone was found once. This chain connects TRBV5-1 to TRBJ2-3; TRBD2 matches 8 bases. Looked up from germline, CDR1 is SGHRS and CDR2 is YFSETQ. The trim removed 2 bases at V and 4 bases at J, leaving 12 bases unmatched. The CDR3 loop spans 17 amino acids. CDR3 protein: CASSFAPGGEGADTQYF. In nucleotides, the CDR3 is TGCGCCAGCAGCTTTGCGCCGGGAGGGGAAGGGGCAGATACGCAGTATTTT.

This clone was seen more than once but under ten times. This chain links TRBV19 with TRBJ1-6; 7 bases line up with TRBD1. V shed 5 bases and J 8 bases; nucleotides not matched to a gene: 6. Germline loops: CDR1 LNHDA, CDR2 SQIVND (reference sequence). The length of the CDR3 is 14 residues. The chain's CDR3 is CASSPGQSYSPLHF. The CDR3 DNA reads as TGTGCCAGTAGTCCGGGACAGTCTTATTCACCCCTCCACTTT. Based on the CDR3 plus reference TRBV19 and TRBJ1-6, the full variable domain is DGGITQSPKYLFRKEGQNVTLSCEQNLNHDAMYWYRQDPGQGLRLIYYSQIVNDFQKGDIAEGYSVSREKKESFPLTVTSAQKNPTAFYLCASSPGQSYSPLHFGNGTRLTVT.

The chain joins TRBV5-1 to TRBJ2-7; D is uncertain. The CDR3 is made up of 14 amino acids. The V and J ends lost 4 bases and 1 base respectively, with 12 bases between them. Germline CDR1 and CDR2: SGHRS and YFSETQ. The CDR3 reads CASSPPTNSYEQYF. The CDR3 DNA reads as TGCGCCAGCAGCCCTCCGACAAATTCCTACGAGCAGTACTTC.

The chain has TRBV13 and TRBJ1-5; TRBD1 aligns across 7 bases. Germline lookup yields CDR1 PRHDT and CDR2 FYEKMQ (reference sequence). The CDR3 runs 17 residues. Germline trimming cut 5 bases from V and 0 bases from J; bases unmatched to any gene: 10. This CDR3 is CASSARGDSISNQPQHF. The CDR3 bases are TGTGCCAGCAGCGCAAGGGGGGACAGCATTAGCAATCAGCCCCAGCATTTT.

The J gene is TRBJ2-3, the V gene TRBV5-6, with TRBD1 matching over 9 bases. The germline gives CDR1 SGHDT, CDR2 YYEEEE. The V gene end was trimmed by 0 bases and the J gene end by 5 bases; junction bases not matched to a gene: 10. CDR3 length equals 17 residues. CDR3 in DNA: TGTGCCAGCAGCTTGGTGGGCGTCGGGACAGGGCAAGATACGCAGTATTTT. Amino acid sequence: CASSLVGVGTGQDTQYF.

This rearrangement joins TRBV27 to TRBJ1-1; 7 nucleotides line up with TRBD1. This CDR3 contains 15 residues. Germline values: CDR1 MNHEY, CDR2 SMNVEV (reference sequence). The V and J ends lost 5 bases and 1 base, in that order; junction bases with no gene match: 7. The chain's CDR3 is CASSRQGGANTEAFF. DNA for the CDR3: TGTGCCAGCAGTCGCCAGGGGGGTGCGAACACTGAAGCTTTCTTT.

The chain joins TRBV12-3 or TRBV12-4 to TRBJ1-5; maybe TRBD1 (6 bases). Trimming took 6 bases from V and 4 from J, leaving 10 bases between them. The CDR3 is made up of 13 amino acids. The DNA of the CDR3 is TGTGCCAGCAGGGCGACAGGAAATCAGCCCCAGCATTTT. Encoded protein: CASRATGNQPQHF.

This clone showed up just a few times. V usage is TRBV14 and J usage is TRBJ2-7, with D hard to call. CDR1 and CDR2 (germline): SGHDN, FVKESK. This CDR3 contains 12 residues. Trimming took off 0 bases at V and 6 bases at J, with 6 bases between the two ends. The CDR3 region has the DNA TGTGCCAGCAGCCAAGAAGTGAGCGAGCAGTACTTC. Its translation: CASSQEVSEQYF.

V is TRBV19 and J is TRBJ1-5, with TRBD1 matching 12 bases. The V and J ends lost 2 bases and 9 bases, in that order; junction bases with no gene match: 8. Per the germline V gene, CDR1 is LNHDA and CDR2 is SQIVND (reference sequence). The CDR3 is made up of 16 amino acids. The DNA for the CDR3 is TGTGCCAGTAGTATAATCCCGGGACAGGGGGCAGGGCCCCAGCATTTT. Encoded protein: CASSIIPGQGAGPQHF. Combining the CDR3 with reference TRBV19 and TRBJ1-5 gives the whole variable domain DGGITQSPKYLFRKEGQNVTLSCEQNLNHDAMYWYRQDPGQGLRLIYYSQIVNDFQKGDIAEGYSVSREKKESFPLTVTSAQKNPTAFYLCASSIIPGQGAGPQHFGDGTRLSIL.

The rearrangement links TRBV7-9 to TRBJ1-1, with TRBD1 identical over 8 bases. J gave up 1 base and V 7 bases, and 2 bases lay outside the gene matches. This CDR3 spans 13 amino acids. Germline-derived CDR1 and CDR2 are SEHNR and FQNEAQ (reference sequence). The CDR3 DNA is TGTGCCAGCATACAGGGGGGGAACACTGAAGCTTTCTTT. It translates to CASIQGGNTEAFF. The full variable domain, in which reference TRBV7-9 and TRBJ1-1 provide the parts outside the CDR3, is DTGVSQNPRHKITKRGQNVTFRCDPISEHNRLYWYRQTLGQGPEFLTYFQNEAQLEKSRLLSDRFSAERPKGSFSTLEIQRTEQGDSAMYLCASIQGGNTEAFFGQGTRLTVV.

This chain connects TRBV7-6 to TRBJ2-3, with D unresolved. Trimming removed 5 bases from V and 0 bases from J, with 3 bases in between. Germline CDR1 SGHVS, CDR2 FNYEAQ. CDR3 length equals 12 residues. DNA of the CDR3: TGTGCCAGCAGCCAGAGCACAGATACGCAGTATTTT. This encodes CASSQSTDTQYF.

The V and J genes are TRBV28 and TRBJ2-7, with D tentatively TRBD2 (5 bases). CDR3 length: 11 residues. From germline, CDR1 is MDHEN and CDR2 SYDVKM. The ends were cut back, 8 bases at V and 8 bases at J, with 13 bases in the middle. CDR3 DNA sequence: TGTGCCAGCGCGAGCGGTATTCAGCAGTACTTC. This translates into CASASGIQQYF.

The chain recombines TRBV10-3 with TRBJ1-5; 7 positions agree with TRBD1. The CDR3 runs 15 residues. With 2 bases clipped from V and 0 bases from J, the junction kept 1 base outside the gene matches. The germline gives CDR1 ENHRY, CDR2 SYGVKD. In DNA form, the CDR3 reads TGTGCCATCAGTGAGGGACAGGATAGCAATCAGCCCCAGCATTTT. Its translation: CAISEGQDSNQPQHF.

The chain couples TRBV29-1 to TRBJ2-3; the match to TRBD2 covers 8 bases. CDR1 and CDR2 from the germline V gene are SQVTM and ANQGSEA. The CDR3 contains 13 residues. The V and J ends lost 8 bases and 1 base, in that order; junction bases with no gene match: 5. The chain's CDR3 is CSTTTSGTDTQYF. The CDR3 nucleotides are TGCAGCACGACGACTAGCGGCACAGATACGCAGTATTTT.